The entry below describes one TCR beta chain. Its target is unknown. The CDR3 spans 16 residues. Trimming took off 0 bases at V and 2 bases at J, with 13 bases between the two ends. Germline V gene data show CDR1 as SGHRS and CDR2 as YFSETQ. TCRdb ran MiXCR on the 5' RACE reads and lists one entry per CDR3 protein. The repertoire has 350,000 to 500,000 distinct CDR3 sequences, about a sixth of them found once; the top ten carry around a fifth. The sample comes from a study of T-cell memory formation after mild COVID-19. Study background: TCR clusters mostly belonged to single donors.

Whole-study results and caveats: Whereas later expanders leaned CD4+, clones contracting day 15 to 85 showed a balanced CD4/CD8 makeup.

This receptor was identified in a man younger than 35 who had mild COVID-19 (a few samples of this study predate the infection). Cell type and time point are not known. V and J are TRBV5-1 and TRBJ2-3; D may be TRBD1 or TRBD2 (5 bases each). The sequenced material came from PBMCs or a T cell subset sorted from them (not recorded which). This CDR3 is CASSLEASGTTDTQYF. CDR3 coding DNA: TGCGCCAGCAGCTTGGAGGCGTCAGGGACCACAGATACGCAGTATTTT. The complete variable domain, with remaining parts taken from reference TRBV5-1 and TRBJ2-3, reads KAGVTQTPRYLIKTRGQQVTLSCSPISGHRSVSWYQQTPGQGLQFLFEYFSETQRNKGNFPGRFSGRQFSNSRSEMNVSTLELGDSALYLCASSLEASGTTDTQYFGPGTRLTVL.